This T cell receptor (beta chain) was observed in a study of CD8+CD57+ T cells in acquired aplastic anemia. Study information: The mean DNA yield obtained from sorted CD4+ and CD8+ cells came to 3 to 4 ug.

The template for TCR beta VDJ and CDR3 sequence profiling was genomic DNA. Each CDR3 protein gets one entry after TCRdb re-called the reads with MiXCR. The data show approximately 32,000 distinct CDR3 sequences, under 80% seen once. This clonotype was found once. No antigen is known for it. V lost 2 bases and J 1 base, leaving 9 bases between the germline ends. The CDR3 consists of 16 residues. Germline lookup yields CDR1 SGHAT and CDR2 FQNNGV. Regarding the study as a whole: Patients and controls shared nearly 30 CD8+ CDR3 sequences, which appeared highly expressed in patients and within their immunodominant clones. Significance was not reached for CD8+ Simpson's diversity between patients and controls.

This TCR was recovered from a human donor in good health, serving as a control. The sequenced material came from sorted CD4+, CD8+, or CD8+CD57+ T cells (not recorded which) from PBMCs. The genes are TRBV11-2 and TRBJ1-6, with D unresolved. This CDR3 is CASSLMAGSYNSPLHF. In DNA form, the CDR3 reads TGTGCCAGCAGCTTAATGGCGGGATCCTATAATTCACCCCTCCACTTT.